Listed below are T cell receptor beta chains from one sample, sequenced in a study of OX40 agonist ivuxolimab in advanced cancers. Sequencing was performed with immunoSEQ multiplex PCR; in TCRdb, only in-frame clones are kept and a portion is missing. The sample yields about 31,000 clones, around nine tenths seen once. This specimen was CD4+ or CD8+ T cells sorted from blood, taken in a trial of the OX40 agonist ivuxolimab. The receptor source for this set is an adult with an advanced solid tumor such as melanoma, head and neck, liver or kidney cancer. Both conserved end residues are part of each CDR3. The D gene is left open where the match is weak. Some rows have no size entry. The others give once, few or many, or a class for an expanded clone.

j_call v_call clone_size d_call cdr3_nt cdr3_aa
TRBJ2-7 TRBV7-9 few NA TGTGCCAGCAGCGCAGGGGATTCCTACGAGCAGTACTTC CASSAGDSYEQYF
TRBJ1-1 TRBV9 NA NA TGTGCCAGCAGCGTAAACCCCACTGGCCAGAACACTGAAGCTTTCTTT CASSVNPTGQNTEAFF
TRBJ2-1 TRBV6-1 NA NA TGTGCCAGCAGTAATGGACATCCTTCCTACAATGAGCAATTCTTC CASSNGHPSYNEQFF
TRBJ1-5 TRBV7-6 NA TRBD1 TGTGCCAGCAGCTCCGGGACAGGCAATCAGCCCCAGCATTTT CASSSGTGNQPQHF
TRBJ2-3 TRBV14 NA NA TGTGCCAGCAGCCAAGATTGGGGCCTGAGTAGCGGATACACAGATACGCAGTATTTT CASSQDWGLSSGYTDTQYF
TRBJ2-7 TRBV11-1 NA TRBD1 TGTGCCAGCAGCTTAGTTCAGAGTGATGTCTGGACAGGGAACCACGAGCAGTACTTC CASSLVQSDVWTGNHEQYF
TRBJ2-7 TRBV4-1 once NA TGCGCCAGCAGCCAAGACTCCGGCTCCCCAGGGTACGAGCAGTACTTC CASSQDSGSPGYEQYF
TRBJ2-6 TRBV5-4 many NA TGTGCCAGCAGCTATACAGGGTCTGGGGCCAACGTCCTGACTTTC CASSYTGSGANVLTF
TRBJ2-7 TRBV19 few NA TGTGCCAGTAGTATCGGCGACGCAACCTACGAGCAGTACTTC CASSIGDATYEQYF
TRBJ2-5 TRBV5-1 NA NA TGCGCCAGCAGCTTGGCCGGCGGAGAGGGGGTGAAAGAGACCCAGTACTTC CASSLAGGEGVKETQYF
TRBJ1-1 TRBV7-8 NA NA TGTGCCAGCAGCTTCGCCAACGGGGGGATTGGGACTGAAGCTTTCTTT CASSFANGGIGTEAFF
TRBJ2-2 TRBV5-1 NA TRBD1 TGCGCCAGCAGTGAAACAGGGGCGGTCACCAGGGAGCTGTTTTTT CASSETGAVTRELFF
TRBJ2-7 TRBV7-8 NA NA TGTGCCAGCAGCTTCCCCGGGATCTCCTACGAGCAGTACTTC CASSFPGISYEQYF
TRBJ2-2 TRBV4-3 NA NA TGCGCCAGCAGCCAAGATGGGGGGTCCGGCGGGGAGCTGTTTTTT CASSQDGGSGGELFF
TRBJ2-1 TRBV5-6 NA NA TGTGCCAGCAGCGTCAGCAATGAGCAGTTCTTC CASSVSNEQFF
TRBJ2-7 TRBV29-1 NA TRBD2 TGCAGCGCCGGGACTAGCGGGAGTATCGACGAGCAGTACTTC CSAGTSGSIDEQYF
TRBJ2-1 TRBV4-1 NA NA TGCGCCAGCAGCCAAGTCCGTCAGGGGAACAATGAGCAGTTCTTC CASSQVRQGNNEQFF
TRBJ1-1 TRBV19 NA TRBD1 TGTGCCAGCGCCAGGGGGTTGAGCACTGAAGCTTTCTTT CASARGLSTEAFF
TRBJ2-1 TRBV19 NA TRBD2 TGTGCCAGTAGTATGATTAGCGGGCCTTACAATGAGCAGTTCTTC CASSMISGPYNEQFF
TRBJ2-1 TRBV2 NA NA TGTGCCAGCACCGGGCAGGAGTTCTACAATGAGCAGTTCTTC CASTGQEFYNEQFF
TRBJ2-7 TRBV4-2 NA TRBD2 TGTGCCAGCAGCCAAGTTCGACTAGCGGGAGGGCCCTGCAGGTACGAGCAGTACTTC CASSQVRLAGGPCRYEQYF
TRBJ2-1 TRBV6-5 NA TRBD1 TGTGCCAGCAAAAGGGACAGGGGGCTCTATGAGCAGTTCTTC CASKRDRGLYEQFF
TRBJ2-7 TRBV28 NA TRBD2 TGTGCCAGCAGTTTGGGTCCCGGGACTAGCGGGAGTTACTCCTACGAGCAGTACTTC CASSLGPGTSGSYSYEQYF
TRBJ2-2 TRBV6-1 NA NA TGTGCCAGCAGTGAAAATGTCGACACTTACACCGGGGAGCTGTTTTTT CASSENVDTYTGELFF
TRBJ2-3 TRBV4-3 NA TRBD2 TGCGCCAGCAGTCCTGCCCCGATAGCGGGAGGCCCGGACTCCGATACGCAGTATTTT CASSPAPIAGGPDSDTQYF
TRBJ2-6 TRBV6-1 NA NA TGTGCCAGCACGGGACAAAACTCTGGGGCCAACGTCCTGACTTTC CASTGQNSGANVLTF
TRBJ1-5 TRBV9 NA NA TGTGCCAGCAGCGCCAGTTGGGGGAGCAATCAGCCCCAGCATTTT CASSASWGSNQPQHF
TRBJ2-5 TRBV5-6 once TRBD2 TGTGCCAGCAGCTTGGTGCGAGCGGGAGAAGAGACCCAGTACTTC CASSLVRAGEETQYF
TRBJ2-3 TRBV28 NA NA TGTGCCAGCAGTGGGATAGAATGGCCAGGAGATACGCAGTATTTT CASSGIEWPGDTQYF
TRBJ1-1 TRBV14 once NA TGTGCCAGCAGCCAAGACTCGGGGAACACTGAAGCTTTCTTT CASSQDSGNTEAFF
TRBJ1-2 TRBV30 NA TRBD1 TGTGCCTGGAGTGCTCCCGGGACAGGGGTTAACTATGGCTACACCTTC CAWSAPGTGVNYGYTF
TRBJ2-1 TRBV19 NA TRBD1 TGTGCCACACTGGACTGGACAGGGACCGACAATGAGCAGTTCTTC CATLDWTGTDNEQFF
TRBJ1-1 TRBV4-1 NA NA TGCGCCAGCAGCCGGGGGGCCCGGGGATCGAACACTGAAGCTTTCTTT CASSRGARGSNTEAFF
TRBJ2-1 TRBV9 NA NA TGTGCCAGCAGCGTCGACGGGGGTTACAATGAGCAGTTCTTC CASSVDGGYNEQFF
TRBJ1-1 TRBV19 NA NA TGTGCCAGTACAAGCCTAGAAGACACTGAAGCTTTCTTT CASTSLEDTEAFF
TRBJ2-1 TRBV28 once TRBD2 TGTGCCAGCGGGACTAAGCGGGAGCCCGACAATGAGCAGTTCTTC CASGTKREPDNEQFF
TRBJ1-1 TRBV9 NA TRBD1 TGTGCCAGCAGCGAACAGGGGATTCTGAACACTGAAGCTTTCTTT CASSEQGILNTEAFF
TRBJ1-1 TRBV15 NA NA TGTGCCACCAGCTGCCAGGGACACGGATGTGAAGCTTTCTTT CATSCQGHGCEAFF
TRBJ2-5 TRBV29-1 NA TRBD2 TGCAGCGTCTTTGGACTAGCGGGAGCCGGGGAGACCCAGTACTTC CSVFGLAGAGETQYF
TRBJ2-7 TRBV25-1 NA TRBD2 TGTGCCAGCAGTCGGGGGGAGGGTACCTACGAGCAGTACTTC CASSRGEGTYEQYF
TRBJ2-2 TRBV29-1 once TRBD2 TGCAGCGTTGAAACTAGCGGGAGTGGTGGGGAGCTGTTTTTT CSVETSGSGGELFF
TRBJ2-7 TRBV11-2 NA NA TGTGCCAGCAGCCCTCCGGGACACTCCCCCTACGAGCAGTACTTC CASSPPGHSPYEQYF
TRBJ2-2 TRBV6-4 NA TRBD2 TGTGCCAGCATTAGCGGGACTAGCGGGACGAACACCGGGGAGCTGTTTTTT CASISGTSGTNTGELFF
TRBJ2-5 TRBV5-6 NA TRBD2 TGTGCCAGCAGCGATACAGGACTAGCGGGAGGTTTCCAAGAGACCCAGTACTTC CASSDTGLAGGFQETQYF
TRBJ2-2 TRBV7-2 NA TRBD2 TGTGCCAGCAGCTCAGATCGGTGGAAAGCGGGAAGGGAGGCCGGGGAGCTGTTTTTT CASSSDRWKAGREAGELFF
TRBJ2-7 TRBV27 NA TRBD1 TGTGCCAGCAGTTTCCTCGGACAGGGGGCTTCCTACGAGCAGTACTTC CASSFLGQGASYEQYF
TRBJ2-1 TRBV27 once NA TGTGCCAGCAGTTCAGACCGGTCTAGGAAGTTCTTC CASSSDRSRKFF
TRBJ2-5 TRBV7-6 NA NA TGTGCCAGCAGCTTAGCCATCCCGGGACCTCCGACGGGGACCCAGTACTTC CASSLAIPGPPTGTQYF
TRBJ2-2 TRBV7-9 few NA TGTGCCAGCAGCTCCAAGACCGCAGAACGGCTGTTTTTT CASSSKTAERLFF
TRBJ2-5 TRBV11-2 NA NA TGTGCCAGCAGCTTAGAATACCAAGAGACCCAGTACTTC CASSLEYQETQYF
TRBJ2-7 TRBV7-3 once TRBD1 TGTGCCAGCAGCCCAACTGCGGGACAGGGTAAGAACGAGCAGTACTTC CASSPTAGQGKNEQYF